This is a list of T cell receptor beta chains from one sample in a study of blood T cell repertoires in COVID-19. TCRdb keeps only in-frame clones here, not all; method: immunoSEQ multiplex PCR. The sample includes hundreds of thousands of clones, about four fifths of them seen just once. The sequenced sample was peripheral blood. All receptors come from a woman of 80 years or more with acute or convalescent COVID-19. Both conserved end residues are part of each CDR3. D genes are given only for firm matches. Part of the rows lack a size; the others show once, few, many or a class for expanded clones.

CDR3,DNA,V,J,D,size
CASSQPDISYNEQFF,TGCGCCAGCAGCCAACCGGACATCTCCTACAATGAGCAGTTCTTC,TRBV4-1,TRBJ2-1,NA,NA
CASSLGASGGETQYF,TGTGCCAGCAGCTTAGGGGCTAGCGGGGGGGAGACCCAGTACTTC,TRBV11-2,TRBJ2-5,TRBD2,NA
CASSYGRVGTEAFF,TGTGCCAGCAGTTATGGCAGGGTAGGCACTGAAGCTTTCTTT,TRBV6-5,TRBJ1-1,NA,NA
CASSLLGTTSYEQYF,TGTGCCAGCAGCCTTCTTGGGACAACCTCTTACGAGCAGTACTTC,TRBV28,TRBJ2-7,NA,NA
CASGQLVGELFF,TGTGCCAGCGGGCAGTTGGTCGGGGAGCTGTTTTTT,TRBV12-3/TRBV12-4,TRBJ2-2,NA,once
CASSQDWEGGVGNTIYF,TGTGCCAGCAGCCAAGATTGGGAAGGGGGCGTTGGAAACACCATATATTTT,TRBV4-2,TRBJ1-3,TRBD1,NA
CASSFSREGEKLFF,TGTGCCAGCAGCTTTAGCAGGGAGGGTGAAAAACTGTTTTTT,TRBV7-9,TRBJ1-4,NA,NA
CASRGQGQVAFF,TGTGCCAGCAGAGGACAGGGCCAAGTAGCTTTCTTT,TRBV2,TRBJ1-1,TRBD1,few
CASRLSGMNTEAFF,TGTGCCAGCCGCTTGTCGGGGATGAACACTGAAGCTTTCTTT,TRBV7-3,TRBJ1-1,NA,NA
CASGRGGSYNEQFF,TGTGCCAGCGGCAGGGGAGGGTCCTACAATGAGCAGTTCTTC,TRBV5-5,TRBJ2-1,NA,NA
CATSRGGSLNTGELFF,TGTGCCACCAGCAGAGGCGGTAGCCTGAACACCGGGGAGCTGTTTTTT,TRBV15,TRBJ2-2,NA,NA
CASSVGDNYNEQFF,TGTGCCAGTAGTGTAGGGGACAACTACAATGAGCAGTTCTTC,TRBV19,TRBJ2-1,NA,NA
CASMTTSGDRKTQYF,TGTGCCAGCATGACTACTAGCGGGGATAGGAAGACCCAGTACTTC,TRBV5-6,TRBJ2-5,TRBD2,NA
CASSPTGAYEQYF,TGTGCCAGCAGCCCCACGGGGGCCTACGAGCAGTACTTC,TRBV3-1/TRBV3-2,TRBJ2-7,NA,NA
CASSRGEEPQHF,TGTGCCAGCTCGAGAGGTGAGGAGCCCCAGCATTTT,TRBV6-5,TRBJ1-5,NA,NA
CATSRDSAGGREQYF,TGTGCCACCAGCAGAGATTCGGCAGGGGGGAGGGAGCAGTACTTC,TRBV15,TRBJ2-7,NA,NA
CATSDPKRQPSNQPQHF,TGTGCCACCAGTGATCCCAAAAGACAGCCAAGCAATCAGCCCCAGCATTTT,TRBV24-1,TRBJ1-5,NA,NA
CASSLPTGAKDGYTF,TGTGCCAGCAGCTTACCGACAGGGGCTAAAGATGGCTACACCTTC,TRBV7-9,TRBJ1-2,TRBD1,NA
CASSDLSPNRVGSRDTEAFF,TGTGCCAGCAGTGACCTATCACCGAACAGGGTTGGGTCTCGGGACACTGAAGCTTTCTTT,TRBV2,TRBJ1-1,NA,NA
CASSVMGPDTEAFF,TGTGCCAGCAGCGTAATGGGCCCCGACACTGAAGCTTTCTTT,TRBV9,TRBJ1-1,NA,NA
CASGFSGQGSVSGYTF,TGTGCTAGTGGTTTCTCTGGACAGGGCTCCGTCTCTGGGTACACCTTC,TRBV12-5,TRBJ1-2,TRBD1,few
CASSPSVNTEAFF,TGTGCCAGCAGCCCGTCGGTGAACACTGAAGCTTTCTTT,TRBV28,TRBJ1-1,NA,NA
CASAALSRGKLFF,TGTGCCAGCGCAGCGCTATCACGCGGAAAACTGTTTTTT,TRBV11-3,TRBJ1-4,NA,NA
CASNVQYGYGYTF,TGTGCCAGCAACGTGCAGTATGGCTATGGCTACACCTTC,TRBV2,TRBJ1-2,NA,NA
CASSLNSAGGSETQYF,TGTGCCAGCAGCTTAAATTCAGCGGGGGGGTCCGAGACCCAGTACTTC,TRBV7-3,TRBJ2-5,TRBD2,NA
CASSNLYGSSGRNEQYF,TGTGCCAGCAGCAACCTGTATGGGTCTAGCGGGAGGAACGAGCAGTACTTC,TRBV5-4,TRBJ2-7,TRBD2,NA
CSAQHRPQHF,TGCAGTGCTCAGCACAGGCCCCAGCATTTT,TRBV20-1,TRBJ1-5,NA,NA
CASSQGQGHSNYGYTF,TGTGCCAGCAGCCAGGGACAGGGCCATTCCAACTATGGCTACACCTTC,TRBV28,TRBJ1-2,TRBD1,NA
CAIRTGEAYEQYF,TGTGCCATCAGGACAGGGGAAGCCTACGAGCAGTACTTC,TRBV10-3,TRBJ2-7,TRBD1,few
CASSLGGGSSYEQYF,TGTGCCAGCAGCTTGGGCGGGGGGAGCTCCTACGAGCAGTACTTC,TRBV5-6,TRBJ2-7,TRBD2,NA
CASSLAYGGYNEQFF,TGTGCCAGCAGCTTAGCTTACGGGGGCTACAATGAGCAGTTCTTC,TRBV7-2,TRBJ2-1,NA,NA
CASSLAQGVDTGELFF,TGTGCCAGCAGCTTGGCACAGGGGGTGGACACCGGGGAGCTGTTTTTT,TRBV5-4,TRBJ2-2,TRBD1,NA
CASSLGTLGEAFF,TGCGCCAGCAGCTTGGGGACATTGGGTGAAGCTTTCTTT,TRBV5-1,TRBJ1-1,NA,few
CASSASRGPQHF,TGTGCCAGCAGCGCCTCTCGAGGGCCCCAGCATTTT,TRBV7-8,TRBJ1-5,NA,NA
CASSKWDRTNEKLFF,TGTGCCAGCAGCAAATGGGACAGGACTAATGAAAAACTGTTTTTT,TRBV21-1,TRBJ1-4,NA,once
CASRLGQDGNTIYF,TGTGCCAGCAGATTGGGACAGGATGGAAACACCATATATTTT,TRBV7-9,TRBJ1-3,TRBD1,NA
CASTRGGTSDEQFF,TGTGCCAGCACGCGGGGGGGGACCTCGGATGAGCAGTTCTTC,TRBV2,TRBJ2-1,TRBD2,NA